Described below is a single TCR beta chain sequence and its context. Its antigen remains unknown. Via MiXCR, TCRdb re-called the reads, giving one row per CDR3 protein. The sample contains fewer than 650,000 distinct CDR3 sequences, roughly 42% of which appear only once. This CDR3 has 14 residues. V was clipped by 6 bases and J by 2 bases; unmatched bases: 7. CDR1 is GTSNPN and CDR2 is SVGIG in the germline V gene (reference sequence). This entry belongs to a study of T cell repertoires in cytomegalovirus infection. Notes on the study in general: Cumulated frequencies of public TCR beta families served to identify carriers of CMV plus the relevant HLA.

The material sequenced was cultured PBMCs, taken from culture after CMV antigen stimulation. The TCR comes from a human donor in good health (CMV status not recorded). Some clones in this sample may be carry-over from other donors' samples. The chain recombines TRBV30 with TRBJ2-3; 8 positions match TRBD2. This CDR3 reads CACTKREYTDTQYF. The CDR3 DNA reads TGTGCCTGTACGAAGCGGGAGTACACAGATACGCAGTATTTT.